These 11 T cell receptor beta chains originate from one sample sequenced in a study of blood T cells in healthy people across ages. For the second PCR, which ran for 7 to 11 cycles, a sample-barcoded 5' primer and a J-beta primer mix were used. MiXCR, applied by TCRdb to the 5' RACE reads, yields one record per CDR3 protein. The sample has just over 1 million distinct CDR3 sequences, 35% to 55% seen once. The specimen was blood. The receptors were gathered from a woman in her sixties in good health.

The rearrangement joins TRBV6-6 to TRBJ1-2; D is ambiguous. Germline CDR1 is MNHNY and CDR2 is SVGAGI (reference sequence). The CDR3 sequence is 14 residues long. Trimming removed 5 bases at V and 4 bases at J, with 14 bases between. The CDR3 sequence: CASSPARVGYGYTF. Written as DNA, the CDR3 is TGTGCCAGCAGTCCCGCCCGGGTGGGCTATGGCTACACCTTC.

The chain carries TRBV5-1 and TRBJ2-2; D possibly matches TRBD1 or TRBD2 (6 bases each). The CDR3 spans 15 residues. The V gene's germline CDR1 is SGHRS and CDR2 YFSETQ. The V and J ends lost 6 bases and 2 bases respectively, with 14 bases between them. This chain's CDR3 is CASKEEGVNTGELFF. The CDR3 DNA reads TGCGCCAGCAAGGAGGAGGGGGTAAACACCGGGGAGCTGTTTTTT.

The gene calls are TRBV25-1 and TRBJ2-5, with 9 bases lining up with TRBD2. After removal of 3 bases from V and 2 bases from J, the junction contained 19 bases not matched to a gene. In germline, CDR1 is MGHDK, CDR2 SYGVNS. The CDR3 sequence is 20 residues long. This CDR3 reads CASSDYKRGALAGRQETQYF. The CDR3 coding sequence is TGTGCCAGCAGTGACTACAAGCGGGGGGCCCTAGCGGGGCGACAAGAGACCCAGTACTTC.

The CDR3 DNA follows: TGCGCCAGCAGCTTGGGGCCCGTCGACGAGCAGTACTTC. It specifies CASSLGPVDEQYF. The genes are TRBV5-1 and TRBJ2-4; D remains ambiguous. The J call is doubtful: the DNA matches TRBJ2-7 better. The germline CDR1 and CDR2 sequences are SGHRS and YFSETQ. The CDR3 is made up of 13 amino acids.

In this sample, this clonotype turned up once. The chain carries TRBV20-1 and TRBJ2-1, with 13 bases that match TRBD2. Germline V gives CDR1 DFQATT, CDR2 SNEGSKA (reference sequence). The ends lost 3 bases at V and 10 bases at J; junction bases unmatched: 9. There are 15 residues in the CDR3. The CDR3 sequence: CSASPRLAGGGEQFF. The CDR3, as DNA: TGCAGTGCTAGTCCCAGACTAGCGGGAGGTGGAGAGCAGTTCTTC.

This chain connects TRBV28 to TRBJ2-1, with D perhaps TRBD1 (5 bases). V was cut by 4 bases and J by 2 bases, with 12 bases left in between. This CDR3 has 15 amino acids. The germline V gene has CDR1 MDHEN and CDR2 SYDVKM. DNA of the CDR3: TGTGCCAGCAGTTCTAACGACAGAGCCTACAATGAGCAGTTCTTC. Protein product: CASSSNDRAYNEQFF.

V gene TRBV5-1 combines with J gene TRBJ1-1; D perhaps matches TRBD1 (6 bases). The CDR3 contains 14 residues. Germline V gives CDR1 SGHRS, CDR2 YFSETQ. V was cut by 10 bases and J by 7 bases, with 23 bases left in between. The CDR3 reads CACGRGPEGGEAFF. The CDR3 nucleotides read TGCGCCTGTGGGCGGGGACCCGAAGGGGGTGAAGCTTTCTTT.

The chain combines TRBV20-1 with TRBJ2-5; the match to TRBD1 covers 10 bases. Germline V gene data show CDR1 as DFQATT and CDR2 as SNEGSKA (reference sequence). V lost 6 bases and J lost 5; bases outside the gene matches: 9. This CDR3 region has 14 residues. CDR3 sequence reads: CSAERQGARETQYF. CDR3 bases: TGCAGTGCGGAGCGACAGGGGGCGAGGGAGACCCAGTACTTC.

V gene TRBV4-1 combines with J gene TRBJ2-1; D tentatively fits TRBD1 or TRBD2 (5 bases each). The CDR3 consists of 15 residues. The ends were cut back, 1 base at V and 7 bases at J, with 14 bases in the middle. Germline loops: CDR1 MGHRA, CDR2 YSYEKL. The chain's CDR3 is CASSQVGTGWNEQFF. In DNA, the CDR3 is TGCGCCAGCAGCCAAGTAGGGACCGGGTGGAATGAGCAGTTCTTC.

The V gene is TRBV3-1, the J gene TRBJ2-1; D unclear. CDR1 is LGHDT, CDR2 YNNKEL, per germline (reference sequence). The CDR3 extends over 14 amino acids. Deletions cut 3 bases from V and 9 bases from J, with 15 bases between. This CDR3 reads CASSQWSSNGEQFF. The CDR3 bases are TGTGCCAGCAGCCAGTGGTCTTCGAACGGTGAGCAGTTCTTC.

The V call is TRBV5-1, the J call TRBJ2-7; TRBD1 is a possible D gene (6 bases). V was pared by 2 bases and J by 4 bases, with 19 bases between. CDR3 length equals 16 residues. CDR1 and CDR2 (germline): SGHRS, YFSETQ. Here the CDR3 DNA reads TGCGCCAGCAGCTTTTATACGGGACGGCAGGGGTACGAGCAGTACTTC. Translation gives CASSFYTGRQGYEQYF.